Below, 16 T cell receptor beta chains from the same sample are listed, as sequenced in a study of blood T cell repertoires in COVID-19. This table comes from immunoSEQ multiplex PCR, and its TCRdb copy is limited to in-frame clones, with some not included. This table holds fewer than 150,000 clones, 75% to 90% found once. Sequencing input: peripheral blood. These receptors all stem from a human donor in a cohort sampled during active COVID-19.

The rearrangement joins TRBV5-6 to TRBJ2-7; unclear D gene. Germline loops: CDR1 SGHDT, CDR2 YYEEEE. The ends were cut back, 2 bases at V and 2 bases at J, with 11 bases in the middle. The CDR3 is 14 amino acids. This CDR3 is CASSFIEGAYEQYV. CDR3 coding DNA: TGTGCCAGCAGCTTTATAGAAGGAGCCTACGAGCAGTACGTC.

The CDR3 loop reads CASSRTPGANQPQHF. The CDR3 DNA reads TGTGCCAGCAGTCGGACACCTGGGGCCAATCAGCCCCAGCATTTT. The V gene is TRBV6-5, the J gene TRBJ1-5, with D perhaps TRBD1 (5 bases). Germline V gene lookup returns CDR1 MNHEY and CDR2 SVGAGI. The CDR3 is 15 residues long. Trimming removed 5 bases at V and 3 bases at J, with 14 bases between.

CDR3 nucleotide sequence: TGTGCCAGCAGCTTGACTATAGCGGGAGAGGGTACGCAGTATTTT. Protein product: CASSLTIAGEGTQYF. This chain uses TRBV7-2 with TRBJ2-3; 9 nucleotides line up with TRBD2. The V and J ends lost 3 bases and 8 bases, in that order; junction bases with no gene match: 9. There are 15 residues in the CDR3. CDR1 and CDR2 from the germline V gene are SGHTA and FQGNSA.

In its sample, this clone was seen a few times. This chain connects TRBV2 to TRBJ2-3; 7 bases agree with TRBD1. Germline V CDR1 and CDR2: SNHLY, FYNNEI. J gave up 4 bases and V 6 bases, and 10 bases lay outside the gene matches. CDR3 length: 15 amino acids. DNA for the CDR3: TGTGCCAGCAGCAAAGGACAGGCAGGGCCAGATACGCAGTATTTT. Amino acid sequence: CASSKGQAGPDTQYF.

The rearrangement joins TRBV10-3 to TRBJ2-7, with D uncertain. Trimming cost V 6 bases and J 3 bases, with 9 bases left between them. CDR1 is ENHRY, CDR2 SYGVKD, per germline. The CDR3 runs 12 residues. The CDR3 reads CAISETDYEQYF. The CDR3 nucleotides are TGTGCCATCAGCGAAACAGACTACGAGCAGTACTTC.

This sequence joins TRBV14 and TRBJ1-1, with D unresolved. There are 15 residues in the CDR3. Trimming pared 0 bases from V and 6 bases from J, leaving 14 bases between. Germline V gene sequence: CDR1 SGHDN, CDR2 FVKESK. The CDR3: CASSQEQALRAEAFF. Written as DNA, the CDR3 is TGTGCCAGCAGCCAAGAGCAGGCCCTGAGGGCTGAAGCTTTCTTT.

CDR3 sequence reads: CASSYSGTSGVYEQYV. Written as DNA, the CDR3 is TGTGCCAGCAGTTACTCGGGGACTAGCGGGGTCTACGAGCAGTACGTC. J is TRBJ2-7 and V is TRBV6-2 or TRBV6-3; 13 nucleotides match TRBD2. CDR3 size: 16 residues. V gave up 0 bases and J gave up 3 bases; unmatched junction bases: 2. Germline V gene sequence: CDR1 MNHEY, CDR2 SVGEGT.

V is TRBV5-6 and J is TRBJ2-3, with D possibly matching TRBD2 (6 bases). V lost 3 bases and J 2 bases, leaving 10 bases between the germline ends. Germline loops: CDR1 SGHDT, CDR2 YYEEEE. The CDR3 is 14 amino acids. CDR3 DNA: TGTGCCAGCAGCTCGGGACTTTTCACAGATACGCAGTATTTT. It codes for CASSSGLFTDTQYF.

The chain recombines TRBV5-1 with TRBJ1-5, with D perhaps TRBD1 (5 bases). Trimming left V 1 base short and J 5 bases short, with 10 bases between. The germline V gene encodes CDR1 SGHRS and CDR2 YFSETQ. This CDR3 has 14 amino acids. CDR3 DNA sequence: TGCGCCAGCAGCTTGTGGGGGGGAGATCAGCCCCAGCATTTT. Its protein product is CASSLWGGDQPQHF.

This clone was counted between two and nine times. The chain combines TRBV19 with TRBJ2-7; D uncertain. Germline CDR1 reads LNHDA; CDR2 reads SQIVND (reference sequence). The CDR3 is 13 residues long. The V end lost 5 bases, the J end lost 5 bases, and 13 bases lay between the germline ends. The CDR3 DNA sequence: TGTGCCAGTAGTCTAAGTAAATCCAACGAGCAGTACTTC. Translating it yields CASSLSKSNEQYF.

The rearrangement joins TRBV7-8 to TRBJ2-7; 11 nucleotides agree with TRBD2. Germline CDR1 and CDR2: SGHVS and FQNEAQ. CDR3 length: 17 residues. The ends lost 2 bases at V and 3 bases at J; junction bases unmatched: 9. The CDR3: CASSLSSGGIKNYEQYF. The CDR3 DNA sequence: TGTGCCAGCAGCTTATCTAGCGGGGGGATAAAGAACTACGAGCAGTACTTC.

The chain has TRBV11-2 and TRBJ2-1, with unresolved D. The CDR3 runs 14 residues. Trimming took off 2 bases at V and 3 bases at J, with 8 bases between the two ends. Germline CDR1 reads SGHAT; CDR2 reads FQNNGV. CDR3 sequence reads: CASSLSSNYNEQFF. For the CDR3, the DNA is TGTGCCAGCAGCTTATCCTCTAACTACAATGAGCAGTTCTTC.

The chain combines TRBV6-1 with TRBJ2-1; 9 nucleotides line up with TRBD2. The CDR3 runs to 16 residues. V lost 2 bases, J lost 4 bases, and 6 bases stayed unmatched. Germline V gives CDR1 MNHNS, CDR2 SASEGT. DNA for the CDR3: TGTGCCAGCAGTGAACGGGCTAGCGGGACTTACAATGAGCAGTTCTTC. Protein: CASSERASGTYNEQFF.

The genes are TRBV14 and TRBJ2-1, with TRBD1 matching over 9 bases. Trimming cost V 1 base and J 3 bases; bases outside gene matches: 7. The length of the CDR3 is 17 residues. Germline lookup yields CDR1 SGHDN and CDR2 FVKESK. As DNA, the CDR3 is TGTGCCAGCAGCCAAGGATTACAGGGGGCGGTCTACAATGAGCAGTTCTTC. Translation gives CASSQGLQGAVYNEQFF.

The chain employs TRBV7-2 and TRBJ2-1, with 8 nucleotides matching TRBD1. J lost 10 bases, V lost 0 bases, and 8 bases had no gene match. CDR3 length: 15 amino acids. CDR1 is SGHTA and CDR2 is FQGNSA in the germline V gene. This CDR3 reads CASSLAGTGRGEQFF. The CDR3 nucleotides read TGTGCCAGCAGCTTAGCTGGGACAGGTAGGGGGGAGCAGTTCTTC.

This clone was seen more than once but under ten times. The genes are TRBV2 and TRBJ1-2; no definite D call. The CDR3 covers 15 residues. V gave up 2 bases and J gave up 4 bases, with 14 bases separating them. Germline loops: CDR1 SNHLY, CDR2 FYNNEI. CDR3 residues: CASSELIGFPYGYTF. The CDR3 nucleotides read TGTGCCAGCAGTGAACTAATCGGGTTCCCCTATGGCTACACCTTC.